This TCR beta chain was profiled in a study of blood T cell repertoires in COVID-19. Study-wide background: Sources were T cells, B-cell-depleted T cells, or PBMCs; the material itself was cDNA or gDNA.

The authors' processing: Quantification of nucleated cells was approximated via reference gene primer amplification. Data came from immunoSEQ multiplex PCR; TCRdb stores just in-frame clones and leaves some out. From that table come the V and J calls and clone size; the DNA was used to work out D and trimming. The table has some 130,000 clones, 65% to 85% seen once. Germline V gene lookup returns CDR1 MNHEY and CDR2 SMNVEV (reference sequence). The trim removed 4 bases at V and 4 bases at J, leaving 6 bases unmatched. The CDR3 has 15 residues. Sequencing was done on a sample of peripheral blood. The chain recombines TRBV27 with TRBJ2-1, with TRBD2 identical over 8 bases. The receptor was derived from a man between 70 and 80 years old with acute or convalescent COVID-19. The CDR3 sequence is CASSSQRGPYNEQFF. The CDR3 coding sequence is TGTGCCAGCAGTTCCCAGCGGGGGCCTTACAATGAGCAGTTCTTC.